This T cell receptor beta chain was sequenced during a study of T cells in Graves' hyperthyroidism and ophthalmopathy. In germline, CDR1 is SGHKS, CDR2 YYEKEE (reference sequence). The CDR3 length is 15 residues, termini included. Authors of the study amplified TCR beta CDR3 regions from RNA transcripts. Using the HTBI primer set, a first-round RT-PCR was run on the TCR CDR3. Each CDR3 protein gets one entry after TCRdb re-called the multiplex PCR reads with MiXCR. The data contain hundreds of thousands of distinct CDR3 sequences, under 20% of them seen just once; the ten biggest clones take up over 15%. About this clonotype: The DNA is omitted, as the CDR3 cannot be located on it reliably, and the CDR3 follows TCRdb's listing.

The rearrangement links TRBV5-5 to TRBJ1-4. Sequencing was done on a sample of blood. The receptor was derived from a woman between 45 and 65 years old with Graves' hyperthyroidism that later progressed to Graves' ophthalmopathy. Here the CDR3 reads CASSLFPDQMKNCFF.